These T cell receptor beta chains were read from a single sample in a study of graft-versus-host responses after intestinal transplantation. Here immunoSEQ multiplex PCR was the method, and the copy in TCRdb shows in-frame clones only, minus some. The sample consists of 9,500 to 11,000 clones, around 92% of them appearing once. Sequenced material: PBMCs, taken around 43 days after intestinal transplantation. These receptors were collected from a human patient who received an intestinal transplant, so some T cells may come from the graft donor. Each CDR3 is given with its conserved first and last residue. The D gene is left open where the match is weak. Clone size, where shown, is once, few, many, or a class for clones that have expanded.

v_call: TRBV7-9
d_call: -
j_call: TRBJ2-7
clone_size: few
cdr3_nt: TGTGCCAGCAGCTTTGGCGAGGGGAACGAGCAGTACTTC
cdr3_aa: CASSFGEGNEQYF

v_call: TRBV4-2
d_call: -
j_call: TRBJ2-3
clone_size: -
cdr3_nt: TGTGCCAGCAGCGAGGGCCTAGCACCAGATACGCAGTATTTT
cdr3_aa: CASSEGLAPDTQYF

v_call: TRBV12-5
d_call: -
j_call: TRBJ1-3
clone_size: few
cdr3_nt: TGTGCTAGTGGTTTAGATCCTCTGGCTGGAAACACCATATATTTT
cdr3_aa: CASGLDPLAGNTIYF

v_call: TRBV4-1
d_call: -
j_call: TRBJ1-5
clone_size: -
cdr3_nt: TGCGCCAGCAGCCAAGAGCCCCGAGGGAATCAGCCCCAGCATTTT
cdr3_aa: CASSQEPRGNQPQHF

v_call: TRBV4-2
d_call: TRBD1
j_call: TRBJ1-2
clone_size: -
cdr3_nt: TGTGCCAGCAGCCAACCGGGACAGGGGTTAAGTTATGGCTACACCTTC
cdr3_aa: CASSQPGQGLSYGYTF

v_call: TRBV6-6
d_call: TRBD1
j_call: TRBJ2-1
clone_size: -
cdr3_nt: TGTGCCAGCAGCCAGACAGGGATCAATGAGCAGTTCTTC
cdr3_aa: CASSQTGINEQFF

v_call: TRBV5-4
d_call: -
j_call: TRBJ1-2
clone_size: -
cdr3_nt: TGTGCCAGCAGAGAGGAACAGGGAGGCTATGGCTACACCTTC
cdr3_aa: CASREEQGGYGYTF

v_call: TRBV19
d_call: -
j_call: TRBJ1-1
clone_size: -
cdr3_nt: TGTGCCAGTAGTATACCCCTTAGACGGGGGTACATCAACACTGAAGCTTTCTTT
cdr3_aa: CASSIPLRRGYINTEAFF

v_call: TRBV7-9
d_call: TRBD1
j_call: TRBJ2-7
clone_size: few
cdr3_nt: TGTGCCAGCAGCTTGACAGGGGGCCTCTACGAGCAGTACTTC
cdr3_aa: CASSLTGGLYEQYF

v_call: TRBV6-6
d_call: -
j_call: TRBJ2-7
clone_size: once
cdr3_nt: TGTGCCAGCAGTTACTCGGTCTACGAGCAGTACTTC
cdr3_aa: CASSYSVYEQYF

v_call: TRBV7-6
d_call: TRBD1
j_call: TRBJ2-2
clone_size: once
cdr3_nt: TGTGCCAGCAGCGCCGACAGGGGGCAGGACACCGGGGAGCTGTTTTTT
cdr3_aa: CASSADRGQDTGELFF

v_call: TRBV7-9
d_call: TRBD1
j_call: TRBJ2-5
clone_size: -
cdr3_nt: TGTGCCAGCAGCTCCCTGACAGGGGAGGAGACCCAGTACTTC
cdr3_aa: CASSSLTGEETQYF

v_call: TRBV5-1
d_call: TRBD1
j_call: TRBJ1-2
clone_size: -
cdr3_nt: TGCGCCAGCAGCACGGGACAGGGGTCGAACTCATCCTTCTACACCTTC
cdr3_aa: CASSTGQGSNSSFYTF

v_call: TRBV25-1
d_call: -
j_call: TRBJ2-3
clone_size: -
cdr3_nt: TGTGCCAGCAGTGAAGTTCAGGGACTTTCGACAGATACGCAGTATTTT
cdr3_aa: CASSEVQGLSTDTQYF

v_call: TRBV6-6
d_call: -
j_call: TRBJ2-7
clone_size: -
cdr3_nt: TGTGCCAGCAGGCCCTCAGGGGGGTCCTACGAGCAGTACTTC
cdr3_aa: CASRPSGGSYEQYF

v_call: TRBV7-9
d_call: -
j_call: TRBJ2-7
clone_size: -
cdr3_nt: TGTGCCAGCAGCTCCCCGGGGGGAAGGACAGCCTGGGAGCAGTACTTC
cdr3_aa: CASSSPGGRTAWEQYF

v_call: TRBV27
d_call: -
j_call: TRBJ2-7
clone_size: -
cdr3_nt: TGTGCCAGCAGTTTATCGCCCGCTTACGAGCAGTACTTC
cdr3_aa: CASSLSPAYEQYF

v_call: TRBV19
d_call: -
j_call: TRBJ1-3
clone_size: few
cdr3_nt: TGTGCCAGTAGTATCGTGTTCGGAAACACCATATATTTT
cdr3_aa: CASSIVFGNTIYF

v_call: TRBV11-2
d_call: -
j_call: TRBJ1-3
clone_size: -
cdr3_nt: TGTGCCAGCAGTGGTTTTTCTGCGGGAAACACCATATATTTT
cdr3_aa: CASSGFSAGNTIYF

v_call: TRBV6-5
d_call: -
j_call: TRBJ1-5
clone_size: once
cdr3_nt: TGTGCCAGCAGTACAGGAGGCAATCAGCCCCAGCATTTT
cdr3_aa: CASSTGGNQPQHF

v_call: TRBV6-4
d_call: TRBD2
j_call: TRBJ2-1
clone_size: -
cdr3_nt: TGTGCCAGCAGTGACTCGATTGGCGGGGGCAATGAGCAGTTCTTC
cdr3_aa: CASSDSIGGGNEQFF

v_call: TRBV29-1
d_call: -
j_call: TRBJ2-7
clone_size: -
cdr3_nt: TGCAGCGTTGAAGATTCTGCGCGACAGGCCTACGAGCAGTACTTC
cdr3_aa: CSVEDSARQAYEQYF

v_call: TRBV6-6
d_call: -
j_call: TRBJ2-7
clone_size: -
cdr3_nt: TGTGCCAGCAGTTATCCTGGACAGCCCCCCTACGAGCAGTACTTC
cdr3_aa: CASSYPGQPPYEQYF

v_call: TRBV7-9
d_call: -
j_call: TRBJ2-2
clone_size: once
cdr3_nt: TGTGCCAGCGGCCAACGATGGCAGGGTCTTGGCGGGGAGCTGTTTTTT
cdr3_aa: CASGQRWQGLGGELFF

v_call: TRBV11-2
d_call: -
j_call: TRBJ1-2
clone_size: -
cdr3_nt: TGTGCCAGCAGCTTAGATTTAGGACCGTACTATGGCTACACCTTC
cdr3_aa: CASSLDLGPYYGYTF

v_call: TRBV6-5
d_call: -
j_call: TRBJ2-7
clone_size: -
cdr3_nt: TGTGCCAGCAAAATGGGGCGGGAGCAGTACTTC
cdr3_aa: CASKMGREQYF

v_call: TRBV27
d_call: -
j_call: TRBJ2-1
clone_size: -
cdr3_nt: TGTGCCAGCAGTTTGGAGGGGTACAATGAGCAGTTCTTC
cdr3_aa: CASSLEGYNEQFF

v_call: TRBV10-3
d_call: -
j_call: TRBJ1-1
clone_size: -
cdr3_nt: TGTGCCATCAGTTTGGGGGATCGGACTGAAGCTTTCTTT
cdr3_aa: CAISLGDRTEAFF

v_call: TRBV29-1
d_call: TRBD1
j_call: TRBJ1-2
clone_size: once
cdr3_nt: TGCAGCGTACGCTCAGATTCAGACAGGGCCTATGGCTACACCTTC
cdr3_aa: CSVRSDSDRAYGYTF

v_call: TRBV4-1
d_call: -
j_call: TRBJ1-1
clone_size: -
cdr3_nt: TGCGCCAGCAGCCAAGGGAGGGCGGGAATGAACACTGAAGCTTTCTTT
cdr3_aa: CASSQGRAGMNTEAFF

v_call: TRBV11-2
d_call: -
j_call: TRBJ1-4
clone_size: -
cdr3_nt: TGTGCCAGCAGCTTAGGGGGAAAACTGTTTTTT
cdr3_aa: CASSLGGKLFF

v_call: TRBV5-1
d_call: -
j_call: TRBJ2-5
clone_size: -
cdr3_nt: TGCGCCAGCAGCTTGGAAGTTGAGGGGTGGGGCGAGCGGTACTTC
cdr3_aa: CASSLEVEGWGERYF

v_call: TRBV2
d_call: -
j_call: TRBJ2-1
clone_size: once
cdr3_nt: TGTGCCACCGGGGGCCCCGATGAGCAGTTCTTC
cdr3_aa: CATGGPDEQFF

v_call: TRBV5-1
d_call: -
j_call: TRBJ2-3
clone_size: -
cdr3_nt: TGCGCCAGCAGCTTTGGCAGGATTCCGGCAGATACGCAGTATTTT
cdr3_aa: CASSFGRIPADTQYF

v_call: TRBV11-1
d_call: TRBD1
j_call: TRBJ2-7
clone_size: -
cdr3_nt: TGTGCCAGCAGCCCGACAGGGGGCGAGCAGTACTTC
cdr3_aa: CASSPTGGEQYF

v_call: TRBV18
d_call: -
j_call: TRBJ1-1
clone_size: -
cdr3_nt: TGTGCCAGCTCACCGTCCCTCCGCCTCAACACTGAAGCTTTCTTT
cdr3_aa: CASSPSLRLNTEAFF

v_call: TRBV6-1
d_call: -
j_call: TRBJ2-7
clone_size: -
cdr3_nt: TGTGCCAGCAGTGTCCGGGACGGGCCCTACGAGCAGTACTTC
cdr3_aa: CASSVRDGPYEQYF

v_call: TRBV7-9
d_call: -
j_call: TRBJ1-1
clone_size: once
cdr3_nt: TGTGCCAGCAGCTTAAATACAAACACTGAAGCTTTCTTT
cdr3_aa: CASSLNTNTEAFF

v_call: TRBV10-3
d_call: TRBD1
j_call: TRBJ2-1
clone_size: -
cdr3_nt: TGTGCCATCAGTGAGCCGGGACAGGGGAGGGACAATGAGCAGTTCTTC
cdr3_aa: CAISEPGQGRDNEQFF

v_call: TRBV6-1
d_call: -
j_call: TRBJ1-1
clone_size: few
cdr3_nt: TGTGCCAGCAGTGAAGGGTCCGGGAACACTGAAGCTTTCTTT
cdr3_aa: CASSEGSGNTEAFF